A selection of T cell receptor beta chains follows, all from one sample in a study of blood T cell repertoires in COVID-19. The method was immunoSEQ multiplex PCR; TCRdb's version includes in-frame clones alone and lacks a portion of them. The data hold around 190,000 clones, with 60% to 85% observed a single time. Sequencing was done on a sample of peripheral blood. The receptors were gathered from a woman aged 45-65 years with active or convalescent COVID-19. Each CDR3 is given with its conserved first and last residue. D genes are given only for firm matches. Some rows mark clone size as missing; the rest say once, few, many or name a class of expanded clone.

J gene	D gene	V gene	clone size	CDR3 length	CDR3 protein	CDR3 DNA
TRBJ2-7	TRBD2	TRBV11-2	-	16	CASSRVKGREINEQYF	TGTGCCAGCAGCCGGGTTAAGGGGCGGGAGATTAACGAGCAGTACTTC
TRBJ1-1	TRBD1	TRBV10-3	few	14	CAIAGDRERAEAFF	TGTGCCATCGCAGGCGACAGGGAGCGGGCTGAAGCTTTCTTT
TRBJ2-7	-	TRBV15	-	14	CATSRVPKAAEQYF	TGTGCCACCAGCAGAGTTCCCAAAGCTGCCGAGCAGTACTTC
TRBJ1-2	TRBD1	TRBV7-2	-	15	CASSLEGGVGYGYTF	TGTGCCAGCAGCTTAGAAGGGGGCGTTGGCTATGGCTACACCTTC
TRBJ2-5	-	TRBV7-9	-	14	CASSSGLHQETQYF	TGTGCCAGCAGCTCGGGACTTCATCAAGAGACCCAGTACTTC
TRBJ2-1	TRBD2	TRBV18	-	19	CASSPLGLAGGFSYNEQFF	TGTGCCAGCTCACCTCTGGGACTAGCGGGGGGTTTCTCCTACAATGAGCAGTTCTTC
TRBJ1-5	TRBD1	TRBV6-5	-	14	CASRNQGDGQPQHF	TGTGCCAGCAGGAATCAGGGGGACGGTCAGCCCCAGCATTTT
TRBJ2-2	-	TRBV11-2	few	15	CASSLTRANTGELFF	TGTGCCAGCAGCTTGACTAGAGCTAACACCGGGGAGCTGTTTTTT
TRBJ1-5	-	TRBV7-2	-	15	CASSLSGFSNQPQHF	TGTGCCAGCAGCTTATCCGGGTTTAGCAATCAGCCCCAGCATTTT
TRBJ2-7	-	TRBV28	-	16	CASRSPGVAQSYEQYF	TGTGCCAGCAGATCCCCGGGGGTAGCGCAATCCTACGAGCAGTACTTC
TRBJ2-7	-	TRBV28	-	14	CASSEVGGNYEQYF	TGTGCCAGCAGCGAGGTTGGGGGGAACTACGAGCAGTACTTC
TRBJ2-1	-	TRBV28	-	14	CASREGTVGNEQFF	TGTGCCAGCAGGGAGGGAACCGTAGGTAATGAGCAGTTCTTC
TRBJ1-1	-	TRBV7-2	-	14	CASSPAISNTEAFF	TGTGCCAGCAGCCCCGCTATCTCGAACACTGAAGCTTTCTTT
TRBJ1-1	-	TRBV6-6	-	12	CASSYSRAEAFF	TGTGCCAGCAGTTACTCGAGGGCTGAAGCTTTCTTT
TRBJ1-2	-	TRBV4-3	-	13	CASSLVGANGYTF	TGCGCCAGCAGCCTGGTGGGGGCGAACGGCTACACCTTC
TRBJ2-5	-	TRBV7-3	few	14	CASSLSGSSETQYF	TGTGCCAGCAGCTTAAGTGGTAGCTCGGAGACCCAGTACTTC
TRBJ1-2	TRBD1	TRBV6-1	-	17	CASSGLKTGGAGYGYTF	TGTGCCAGCAGTGGCCTGAAGACAGGGGGCGCAGGCTATGGCTACACCTTC
TRBJ2-7	TRBD1	TRBV14	few	14	CASSPGTGGYEQYF	TGTGCCAGCAGCCCTGGGACAGGGGGCTACGAGCAGTACTTC
TRBJ2-7	TRBD1	TRBV19	-	18	CASSIAASTGTGAYEQYF	TGTGCCAGTAGTATAGCAGCGTCGACCGGGACAGGAGCCTACGAGCAGTACTTC
TRBJ2-2	TRBD2	TRBV5-1	many	15	CASSNSDGRAGELFF	TGCGCCAGCAGCAACTCGGACGGGAGGGCCGGGGAGCTGTTTTTT
TRBJ1-6	-	TRBV6-4	-	15	CASTHPRSSSSPLHF	TGTGCCAGCACACACCCTCGATCGTCCTCTTCACCCCTCCACTTT
TRBJ1-1	TRBD1	TRBV7-3	-	20	CASSSGQGALLGFSDTEAFF	TGTGCCAGCAGCTCGGGACAGGGGGCTTTATTGGGGTTTTCGGACACTGAAGCTTTCTTT
TRBJ1-6	-	TRBV19	few	15	CASTMPSSYNSPLHF	TGTGCCAGTACTATGCCGAGCTCCTATAATTCACCCCTCCACTTT
TRBJ2-1	TRBD2	TRBV6-2/TRBV6-3	few	15	CASSDLAGVELEQFF	TGTGCCAGCAGTGACTTAGCGGGAGTGGAGCTTGAGCAGTTCTTC
TRBJ2-1	TRBD2	TRBV27	-	15	CASSHYGGGYNEQFF	TGTGCCAGCAGTCATTACGGGGGGGGATACAATGAGCAGTTCTTC
TRBJ2-5	TRBD2	TRBV6-6	-	15	CASSYPSRLAETQYF	TGTGCCAGCAGTTACCCCTCCAGACTAGCGGAGACCCAGTACTTC
TRBJ1-1	TRBD1	TRBV6-5	-	16	CASSYSHRGLVTEAFF	TGTGCCAGCAGTTACTCTCACAGGGGGCTTGTCACTGAAGCTTTCTTT
TRBJ1-4	-	TRBV7-2	-	14	CASSPGWVGEKLFF	TGTGCCAGCAGCCCGGGTTGGGTTGGTGAAAAACTGTTTTTT
TRBJ1-4	TRBD1	TRBV3-1/TRBV3-2	-	16	CASSQGTGVGNEKLFF	TGTGCCAGCAGCCAGGGGACAGGGGTGGGGAATGAAAAACTGTTTTTT
TRBJ1-3	TRBD1	TRBV3-1/TRBV3-2	-	17	CASSQARQGATGNTIYF	TGTGCCAGCAGCCAAGCTCGGCAGGGGGCGACTGGAAACACCATATATTTT
TRBJ1-5	-	TRBV18	-	14	CASSPAGNNQPQHF	TGTGCCAGCTCACCAGCAGGAAACAATCAGCCCCAGCATTTT
TRBJ2-5	TRBD1	TRBV30	-	13	CAWGQGLGETQYF	TGTGCCTGGGGACAGGGGCTAGGAGAGACCCAGTACTTC
TRBJ1-1	-	TRBV6-5	-	16	CASSYHRSTRDTEAFF	TGTGCCAGCAGTTACCACAGGTCGACAAGGGACACTGAAGCTTTCTTT
TRBJ1-4	-	TRBV5-3	-	13	CASFFPTNEKLFF	TGTGCCAGTTTCTTTCCAACTAATGAAAAACTGTTTTTT
TRBJ1-5	TRBD1	TRBV6-1	-	16	CASSDRDRGYNQPQHF	TGTGCCAGCAGTGACCGGGACAGGGGATACAATCAGCCCCAGCATTTT
TRBJ2-5	-	TRBV12-3/TRBV12-4	-	12	CASTLSPGTQYF	TGTGCCAGCACCCTTAGTCCCGGGACCCAGTACTTC
TRBJ2-7	-	TRBV12-3/TRBV12-4	-	13	CASAPADTYEQYF	TGTGCCAGCGCCCCTGCGGACACCTACGAGCAGTACTTC
TRBJ1-5	-	TRBV3-1/TRBV3-2	-	15	CASSQSGKPNQPQHF	TGTGCCAGCAGCCAGTCAGGGAAGCCTAATCAGCCCCAGCATTTT
TRBJ1-1	TRBD1	TRBV7-2	-	16	CASKNRTGGMNTEAFF	TGTGCCAGCAAAAACCGGACAGGCGGGATGAACACTGAAGCTTTCTTT
TRBJ1-3	-	TRBV14	-	13	CASSQDPGYTIYF	TGTGCCAGCAGCCAAGATCCGGGGTACACCATATATTTT
TRBJ2-3	-	TRBV6-5	-	12	CASRRSTDTQYF	TGTGCCAGCCGTCGGTCCACAGATACGCAGTATTTT
TRBJ1-1	-	TRBV5-4	few	13	CASSVDSYTEAFF	TGTGCCAGCAGCGTGGACAGTTACACTGAAGCTTTCTTT
TRBJ2-7	-	TRBV5-1	-	13	CASSWGDRDEQYF	TGCGCCAGCAGCTGGGGAGACCGGGACGAGCAGTACTTC
TRBJ2-1	TRBD2	TRBV11-2	-	15	CASSWTSVEGNEQFF	TGTGCCAGCAGCTGGACTAGCGTGGAAGGAAATGAGCAGTTCTTC
TRBJ2-3	TRBD1	TRBV4-2	-	16	CASSQVATGDPGSQYF	TGTGCCAGCAGCCAAGTTGCGACAGGGGACCCAGGATCGCAGTATTTT
TRBJ1-2	-	TRBV6-2/TRBV6-3	-	14	CASSWVDSPYGYTF	TGTGCCAGCAGTTGGGTGGACAGCCCCTATGGCTACACCTTC